The source of this TCR beta chain is a study of STAT3 mutations in large granular lymphocyte leukemia. Study as a whole: Canonical activating STAT3 mutations were detected in roughly half of the longitudinally sequenced T-LGLL patients. Study-wide findings and caveats: After therapy, about 35% of the 18 patients switched clonotypes, all new clones STAT3 wild type. In T-cell large granular lymphocyte leukemia, about half of patients showed multiple immunodominant subclonotypes. Differing intervals and regimens complicate linking therapy response to clone burden.

The data were produced by immunoSEQ multiplex PCR, yet TCRdb's version contains in-frame clones alone and is incomplete. The table lists about 40,000 clones, around nine tenths of them singletons. As regards this clone: Antigen specificity is unknown.

V lost 5 bases to trimming and J lost 6 bases, with 8 bases between them. The CDR3 loop spans 11 amino acids. The germline V gene has CDR1 DFQATT and CDR2 SNEGSKA (reference sequence). This TCR was recovered from a human donor with T large granular lymphocyte leukemia. Some clones in this sample may be carry-over from other donors' samples. What was sequenced was PBMCs. The chain is built from TRBV20-1 and TRBJ2-1; D unclear. The CDR3 sequence is CSAFRVNEQFF. CDR3 nucleotides: TGCAGTGCTTTTAGGGTCAATGAGCAGTTCTTC.